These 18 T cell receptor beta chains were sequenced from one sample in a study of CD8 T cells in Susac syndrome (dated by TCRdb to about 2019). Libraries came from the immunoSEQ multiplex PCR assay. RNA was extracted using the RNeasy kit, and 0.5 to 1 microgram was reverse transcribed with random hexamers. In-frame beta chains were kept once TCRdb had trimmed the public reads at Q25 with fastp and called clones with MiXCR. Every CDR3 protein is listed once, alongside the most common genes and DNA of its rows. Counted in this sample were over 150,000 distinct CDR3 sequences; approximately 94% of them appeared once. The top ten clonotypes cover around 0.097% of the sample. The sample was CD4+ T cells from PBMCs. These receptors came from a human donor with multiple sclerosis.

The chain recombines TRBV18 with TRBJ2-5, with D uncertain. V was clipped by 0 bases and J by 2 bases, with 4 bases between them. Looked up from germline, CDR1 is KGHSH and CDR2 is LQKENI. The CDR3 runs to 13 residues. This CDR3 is CASSPPIQETQYF. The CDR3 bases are TGTGCCAGCTCACCACCGATACAAGAGACCCAGTACTTC.

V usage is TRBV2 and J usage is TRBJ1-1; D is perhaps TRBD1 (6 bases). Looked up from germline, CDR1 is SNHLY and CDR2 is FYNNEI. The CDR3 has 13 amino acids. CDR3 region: CATRGAWNTEAFF. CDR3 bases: TGTGCTACACGGGGGGCGTGGAACACTGAAGCTTTCTTT.

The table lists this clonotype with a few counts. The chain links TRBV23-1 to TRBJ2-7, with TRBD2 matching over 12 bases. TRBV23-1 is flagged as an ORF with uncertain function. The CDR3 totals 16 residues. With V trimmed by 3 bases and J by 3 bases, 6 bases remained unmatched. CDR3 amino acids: CASSQSRLAGVYEQYF. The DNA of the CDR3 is TGCGCCAGCAGTCAGTCTAGACTAGCGGGAGTCTACGAGCAGTACTTC.

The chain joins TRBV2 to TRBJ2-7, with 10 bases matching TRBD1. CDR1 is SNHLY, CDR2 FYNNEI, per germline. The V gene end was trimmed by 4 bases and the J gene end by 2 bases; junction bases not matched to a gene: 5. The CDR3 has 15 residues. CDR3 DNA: TGTGCCAGCAGTGGTACGACAGGGGGCACCTACGAGCAGTACTTC. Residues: CASSGTTGGTYEQYF.

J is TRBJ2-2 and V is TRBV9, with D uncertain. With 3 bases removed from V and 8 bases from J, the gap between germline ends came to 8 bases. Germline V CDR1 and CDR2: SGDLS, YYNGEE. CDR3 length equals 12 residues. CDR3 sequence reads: CASSANRGELFF. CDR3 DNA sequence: TGTGCCAGCAGCGCTAATAGGGGGGAGCTGTTTTTT.

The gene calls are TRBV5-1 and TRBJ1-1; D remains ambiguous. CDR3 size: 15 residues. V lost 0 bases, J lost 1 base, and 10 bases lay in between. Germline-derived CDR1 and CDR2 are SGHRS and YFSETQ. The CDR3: CASSLAQAPNTEAFF. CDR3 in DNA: TGCGCCAGCAGCTTGGCGCAGGCCCCGAACACTGAAGCTTTCTTT.

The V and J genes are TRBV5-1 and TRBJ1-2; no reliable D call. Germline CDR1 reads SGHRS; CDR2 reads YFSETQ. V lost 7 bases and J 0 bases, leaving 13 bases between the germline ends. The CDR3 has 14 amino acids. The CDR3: CASGPGVANYGYTF. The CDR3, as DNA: TGCGCCAGCGGGCCCGGGGTTGCTAACTATGGCTACACCTTC.

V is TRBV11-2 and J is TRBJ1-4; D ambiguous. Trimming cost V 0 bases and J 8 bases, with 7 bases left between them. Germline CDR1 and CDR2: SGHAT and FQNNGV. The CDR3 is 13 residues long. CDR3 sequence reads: CASSLDMREKLFF. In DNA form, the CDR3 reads TGTGCCAGCAGCTTAGATATGCGGGAAAAACTGTTTTTT.

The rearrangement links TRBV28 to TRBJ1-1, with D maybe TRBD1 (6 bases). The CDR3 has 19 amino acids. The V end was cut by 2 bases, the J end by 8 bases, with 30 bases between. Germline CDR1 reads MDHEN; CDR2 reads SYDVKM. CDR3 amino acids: CASSLPRKRGYEEWFEAFF. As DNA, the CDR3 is TGTGCCAGCAGTTTACCGAGAAAAAGGGGGTATGAAGAGTGGTTCGAAGCTTTCTTT. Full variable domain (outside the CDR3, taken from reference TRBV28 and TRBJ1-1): DVKVTQSSRYLVKRTGEKVFLECVQDMDHENMFWYRQDPGLGLRLIYFSYDVKMKEKGDIPEGYSVSREKKERFSLILESASTNQTSMYLCASSLPRKRGYEEWFEAFFGQGTRLTVV.

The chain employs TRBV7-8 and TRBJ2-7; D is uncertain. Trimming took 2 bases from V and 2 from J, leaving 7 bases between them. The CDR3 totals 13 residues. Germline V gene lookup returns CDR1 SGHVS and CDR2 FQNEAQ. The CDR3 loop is CASSLRLAYEQYF. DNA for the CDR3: TGTGCCAGCAGCTTAAGACTGGCCTACGAGCAGTACTTC.

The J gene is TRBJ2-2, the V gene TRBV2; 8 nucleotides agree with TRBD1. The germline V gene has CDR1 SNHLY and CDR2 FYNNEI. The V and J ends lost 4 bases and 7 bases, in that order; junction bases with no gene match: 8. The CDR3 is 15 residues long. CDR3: CASSGTGWVGGELFF. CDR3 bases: TGTGCCAGCAGTGGGACAGGGTGGGTCGGCGGGGAGCTGTTTTTT.

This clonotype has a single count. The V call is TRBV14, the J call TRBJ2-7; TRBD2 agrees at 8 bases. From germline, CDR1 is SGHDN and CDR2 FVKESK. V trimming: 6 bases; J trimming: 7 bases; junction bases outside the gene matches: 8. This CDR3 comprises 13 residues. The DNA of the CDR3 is TGTGCCAGCAGTGGTCCTTTAGCGGGGGAGCAGTACTTC. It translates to CASSGPLAGEQYF.

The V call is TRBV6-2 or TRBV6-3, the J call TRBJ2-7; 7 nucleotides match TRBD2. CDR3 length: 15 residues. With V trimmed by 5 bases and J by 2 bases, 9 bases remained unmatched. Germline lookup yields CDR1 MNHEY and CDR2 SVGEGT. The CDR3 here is CASSVSGLVAYEQYF. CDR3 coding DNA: TGTGCCAGCAGTGTGAGTGGACTAGTAGCCTACGAGCAGTACTTC.

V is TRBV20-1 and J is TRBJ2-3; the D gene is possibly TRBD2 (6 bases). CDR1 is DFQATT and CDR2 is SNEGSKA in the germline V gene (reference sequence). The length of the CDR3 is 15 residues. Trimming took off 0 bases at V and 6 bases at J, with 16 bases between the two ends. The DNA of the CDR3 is TGCAGTGCTAGAGACGCAGCGGGTCCCCAGGATACGCAGTATTTT. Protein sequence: CSARDAAGPQDTQYF.

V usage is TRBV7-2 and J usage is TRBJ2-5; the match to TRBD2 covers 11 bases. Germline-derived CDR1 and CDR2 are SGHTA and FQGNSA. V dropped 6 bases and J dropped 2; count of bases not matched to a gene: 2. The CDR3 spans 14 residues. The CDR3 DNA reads TGTGCCAGCAGGACTAGCGGGAAGCAAGAGACCCAGTACTTC. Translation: CASRTSGKQETQYF.

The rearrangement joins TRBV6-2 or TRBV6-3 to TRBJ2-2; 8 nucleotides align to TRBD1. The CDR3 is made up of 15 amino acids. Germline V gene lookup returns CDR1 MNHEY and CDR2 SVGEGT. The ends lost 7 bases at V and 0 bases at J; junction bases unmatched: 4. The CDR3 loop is CASTDRGPNTGELFF. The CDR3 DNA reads TGTGCCAGCACTGACAGGGGACCGAACACCGGGGAGCTGTTTTTT.

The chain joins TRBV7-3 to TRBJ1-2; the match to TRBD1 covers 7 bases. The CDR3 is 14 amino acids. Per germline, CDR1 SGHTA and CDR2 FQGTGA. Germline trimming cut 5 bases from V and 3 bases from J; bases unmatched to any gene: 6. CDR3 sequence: CASSTEGADYGYTF. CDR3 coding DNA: TGTGCCAGCAGCACGGAGGGGGCGGACTATGGCTACACCTTC.

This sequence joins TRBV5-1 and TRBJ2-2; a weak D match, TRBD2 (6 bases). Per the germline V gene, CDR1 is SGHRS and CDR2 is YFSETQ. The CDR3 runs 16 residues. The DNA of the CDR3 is TGCGCTTCCCATACGGCGGGGAACGCGAACACCGGGGAGCTGTTTTTT. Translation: CASHTAGNANTGELFF.